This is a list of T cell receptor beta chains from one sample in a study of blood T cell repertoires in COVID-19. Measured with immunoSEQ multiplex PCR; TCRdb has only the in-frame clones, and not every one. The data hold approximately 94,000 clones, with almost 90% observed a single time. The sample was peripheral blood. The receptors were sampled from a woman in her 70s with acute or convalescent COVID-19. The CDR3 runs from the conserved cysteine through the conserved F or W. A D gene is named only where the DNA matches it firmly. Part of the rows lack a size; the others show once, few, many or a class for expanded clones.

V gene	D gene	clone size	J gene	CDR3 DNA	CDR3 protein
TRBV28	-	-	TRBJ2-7	TGTGCCAGCAGTTCGCAGATTAAGGAGGTGTCCTACGAGCAGTACTTC	CASSSQIKEVSYEQYF
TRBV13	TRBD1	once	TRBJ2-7	TGTGCCAGCAGCTTAGGGACAGGGGGCTACGAGCAGTACTTC	CASSLGTGGYEQYF
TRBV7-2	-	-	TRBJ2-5	TGTGCCAGCAGCACCCAACTAGGTCGGGAGACCCAGTACTTC	CASSTQLGRETQYF
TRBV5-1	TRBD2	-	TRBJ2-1	TGCGCCAGCAGCCAGGGACTAGAACTGCGGAATGAGCAGTTCTTC	CASSQGLELRNEQFF
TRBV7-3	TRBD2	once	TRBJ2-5	TGTGCCAGCAGCTTAGTACCCCGGTCGCTAGCGGGGGCCTCCCTCAAGGGGACCCAGTACTTC	CASSLVPRSLAGASLKGTQYF
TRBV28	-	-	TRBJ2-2	TGTGCCAGCAGGGACGGAGGAATGGACACCGGGGAGCTGTTTTTT	CASRDGGMDTGELFF
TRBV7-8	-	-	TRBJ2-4	TGTGCCAGCAGCTTAGGGTGGGAGTCAAAAAACATTCAGTACTTC	CASSLGWESKNIQYF
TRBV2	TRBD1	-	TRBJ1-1	TGTGCCAGCAGTGGACAGGGCTTAGTCTTCGTGAACACTGAAGCTTTCTTT	CASSGQGLVFVNTEAFF
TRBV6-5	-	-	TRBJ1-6	TGTGCCAGCAGTTACAGGGGATTGAATTCACCCCTCCACTTT	CASSYRGLNSPLHF
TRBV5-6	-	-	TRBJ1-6	TGTGCCAGCAGCCATACCCGGGAGTATAATTCACCCCTCCACTTT	CASSHTREYNSPLHF
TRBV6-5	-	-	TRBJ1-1	TGTGCCAGCAGGGAGCTGGCGGACACTGAAGCTTTCTTT	CASRELADTEAFF
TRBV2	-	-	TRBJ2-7	TGTGCCAGCAGCGCGAACAGATTTCCCTACGAGCAGTACTTC	CASSANRFPYEQYF
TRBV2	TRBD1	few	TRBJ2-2	TGTGCCAGCAGCGGAGACAGGGCTGGGGCCGGGGAGCTGTTTTTT	CASSGDRAGAGELFF
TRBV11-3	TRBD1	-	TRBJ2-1	TGTGCCAGCAGCTCACAGGGGGGTGAGCAGTTCTTC	CASSSQGGEQFF
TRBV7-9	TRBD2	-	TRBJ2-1	TGTGCCAGCAGCTTTACTAGCGGGGGGGCCGCGGGTTACAATGAGCAGTTCTTC	CASSFTSGGAAGYNEQFF
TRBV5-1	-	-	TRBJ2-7	TGCGCCAGCAGCTTGGCCAAGACAGGGCTACAGGGGAGGATGGGGGACGAGCAGTACTTC	CASSLAKTGLQGRMGDEQYF
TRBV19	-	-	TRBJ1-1	TGTGCCAGTAGTGAAATAATGACAGTCAACACTGAAGCTTTCTTT	CASSEIMTVNTEAFF
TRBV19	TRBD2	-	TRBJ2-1	TGTGCCAGTAGGACAGGACTAGCGGGAGAGGCTTCGTTCTTC	CASRTGLAGEASFF
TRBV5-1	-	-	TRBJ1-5	TGCGCCAGCATTCGAGGGAAGCATAGCAATCAGCCCCAGCATTTT	CASIRGKHSNQPQHF
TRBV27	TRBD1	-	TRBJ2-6	TGTGCCAGCAGCGACAGGGATGACGCTGGGGCCAACGTCCTGACTTTC	CASSDRDDAGANVLTF
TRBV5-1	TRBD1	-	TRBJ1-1	TGCGCCAGCAGGCAGACAGGGGATCTTAACACTGAAGCTTTCTTT	CASRQTGDLNTEAFF
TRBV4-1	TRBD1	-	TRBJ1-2	TGCGCCAGCAGACCAGTGGGACAGGCACTAACTTTTGGCTACACCTTC	CASRPVGQALTFGYTF
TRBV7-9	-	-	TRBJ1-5	TGTGCCAGCAGATCGGGACACTTGACTTTTTTT	CASRSGHLTFF
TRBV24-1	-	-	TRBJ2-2	TGTGCCACCAGTGACCCCGGGACATTGAACACCGGGGAGCTGTTTTTT	CATSDPGTLNTGELFF
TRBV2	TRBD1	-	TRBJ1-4	TGTGCCAGCAGGCCGACAGGGGGGAATGAAAAACTGTTTTTT	CASRPTGGNEKLFF
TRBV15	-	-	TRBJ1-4	TGTGCCACCAGCAGAGACGGAGGGGGGGATGAAAAACTGTTTTTT	CATSRDGGGDEKLFF
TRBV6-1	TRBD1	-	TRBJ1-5	TGTGCCAGCAGTGACAGGGGGCGTCAGCCCCAGCATTTT	CASSDRGRQPQHF
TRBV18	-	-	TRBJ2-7	TGTGCCAGCTCAGGGTCGGAGCGCGAGCAGTACTTC	CASSGSEREQYF
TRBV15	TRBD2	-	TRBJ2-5	TGTGCCACCAGCAGGGGACTAGCCCAAGAGACCCAGTACTTC	CATSRGLAQETQYF
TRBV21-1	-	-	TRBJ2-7	TGTGCCAGCAGCAAAGATCGGACAGCCAAACTAACCTACGAGCAGTACTTC	CASSKDRTAKLTYEQYF
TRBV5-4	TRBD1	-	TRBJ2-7	TGTGCCAGCAGCCCCCCGGGACAGAAAAGCTCCTACGAGCAGTACTTC	CASSPPGQKSSYEQYF
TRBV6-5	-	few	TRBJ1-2	TGTGCCAGCAGTATGGACAGCTATGGCTACACCTTC	CASSMDSYGYTF
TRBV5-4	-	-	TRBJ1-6	TGTGCCAGCAGCATTCAGCCGGGGAAAAATTCACCCCTCCACTTT	CASSIQPGKNSPLHF
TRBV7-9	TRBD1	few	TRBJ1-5	TGTGCCAGCAGCTTAGGAACAGGGGATGAGAGCAATCAGCCCCAGCATTTT	CASSLGTGDESNQPQHF
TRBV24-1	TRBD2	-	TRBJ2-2	TGTGCCACCAGTCCCCCAGGGAGGGACACCGGGGAGCTGTTTTTT	CATSPPGRDTGELFF
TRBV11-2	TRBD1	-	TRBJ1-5	TGTGCCAGCAGCTTAGATTCAGCAGGGACAGGCAATCAGCCCCAGCATTTT	CASSLDSAGTGNQPQHF
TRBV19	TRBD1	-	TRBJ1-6	TGTGCCAGTAGCGGGACAGTCTATAATTCACCCCTCCACTTT	CASSGTVYNSPLHF
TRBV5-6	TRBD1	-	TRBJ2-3	TGTGCCAGCAGATCAGGGACAGATCTCACAGATACGCAGTATTTT	CASRSGTDLTDTQYF
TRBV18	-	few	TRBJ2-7	TGTGCCAGCTCTGCCCAGGGACACTACGAGCAGTACTTC	CASSAQGHYEQYF
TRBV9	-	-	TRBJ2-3	TGTGCCAGCAGCGTAGAGGTCCGGGGAAGCGATACGCAGTATTTT	CASSVEVRGSDTQYF
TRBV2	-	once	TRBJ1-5	TGTGCCAGCAGTTGGGACTTTAACAATCAGCCCCAGCATTTT	CASSWDFNNQPQHF
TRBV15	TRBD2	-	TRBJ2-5	TGTGCCACCAGCAAAAATGGAGGAGCGGGAGGTGAGACCCAGTACTTC	CATSKNGGAGGETQYF
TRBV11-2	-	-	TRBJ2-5	TGTGCCAGCAGCAGCAATCGGGTTGGGGAGACCCAGTACTTC	CASSSNRVGETQYF
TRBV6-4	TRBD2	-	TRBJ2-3	TGTGCCAGCAGTCGACTGGGAGGGGCAGATACGCAGTATTTT	CASSRLGGADTQYF
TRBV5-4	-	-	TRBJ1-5	TGTGCCAGCAGAAGCGGGACCCACTTTAAAGATCAGCCCCAGCATTTT	CASRSGTHFKDQPQHF